This T cell receptor beta chain was recovered during a study of early T cells in non-severe SARS-CoV-2 infection. The wider study: Chains were unpaired, as sequencing was done on bulk RNA from unsorted whole blood. Study-level findings and limits: Clonotype matching in VDJdb favored anti-spike CD8 responses and did not capture private and CD4 specificities.

This clonotype was found a few times. The antigen remains unidentified. Germline CDR1 reads SQVTM; CDR2 reads ANQGSEA. This CDR3 comprises 14 residues. The V end lost 6 bases, the J end lost 4 bases, and 19 bases lay between the germline ends. Unique molecular identifiers were affixed to single, distinct cDNA molecules. TCRdb reanalysed the 5' RACE reads using MiXCR and keeps one entry per CDR3 protein. The sample lists about 80,000 distinct CDR3 sequences; 12% were seen once. This TCR came from an adult who was a healthcare worker with PCR-confirmed SARS-CoV-2 infection or an uninfected control (not recorded which). The donor label of this sample is uncertain. This material consisted of whole blood, taken at baseline. This sequence joins TRBV29-1 and TRBJ2-7, with D perhaps TRBD2 (6 bases). CDR3 nucleotides: TGCAGCGTGCGGGATGGGGGAGAAGTTTACGAGCAGTACTTC. This codes for CSVRDGGEVYEQYF.